The clone carrying this T cell receptor (beta chain) was observed a few times. Antigen: not known. The junction differs from germline at one of its ends, possibly a read error. Libraries were made from RNA as TCR cDNA, using a modified protocol. TCRdb fed the 5' RACE reads into MiXCR, producing one record per CDR3 protein. The table has roughly 380,000 distinct CDR3 sequences, 25% to 35% seen once. The record originates from a study of identical twins' blood T cells. Study-wide findings and caveats: Top TCRbeta clonotypes were shared more with twin than unrelated donors.

Germline V CDR1 and CDR2: SEHNR, FQNEAQ (reference sequence). The CDR3 spans 16 residues. The chain carries TRBV7-9 and TRBJ1-2; D gene ambiguous. This TCR was sampled from a woman aged 18-55 years in good health. The sample taken for sequencing was PBMCs. The CDR3 nucleotides read TGTGCCAGCAGCGACACGTCCGGGATAACTAAGTATGGCTACACCTTC. This encodes CASSDTSGITKYGYTF.